This TCR beta chain derives from a study of T cell responses to AZD1222 COVID-19 vaccine. Study observations and caveats: Donor demographics were predominantly white British with a female majority; clonal diversity may be underestimated. Seropositive AZD1222 recipients at baseline numbered only five to seven. CD4 TCRs linked to vaccination spanned spike, dominating at 160-218 and 743-854.

Only in-frame clones appear in the TCRdb table, and some are missing; sequencing was by immunoSEQ multiplex PCR. Of approximately 80,000 clones in the sample, around 90% were seen once. A remark on this clone: The target antigen is unknown.

The source material was peripheral blood, sampled on day 0 of AZD1222 vaccination. This receptor was identified in an adult in good health.

The CDR3 sequence is CASSLIWASGNNEQFF. CDR3 bases: TGTGCCAGCAGCTTAATATGGGCTAGCGGGAACAATGAGCAGTTCTTC. The chain employs TRBV11-2 and TRBJ2-1, with 9 bases matching TRBD2. This CDR3 spans 16 amino acids. The germline V gene encodes CDR1 SGHAT and CDR2 FQNNGV. Trimming took 2 bases from V and 5 from J; bases not matched to a gene: 7.